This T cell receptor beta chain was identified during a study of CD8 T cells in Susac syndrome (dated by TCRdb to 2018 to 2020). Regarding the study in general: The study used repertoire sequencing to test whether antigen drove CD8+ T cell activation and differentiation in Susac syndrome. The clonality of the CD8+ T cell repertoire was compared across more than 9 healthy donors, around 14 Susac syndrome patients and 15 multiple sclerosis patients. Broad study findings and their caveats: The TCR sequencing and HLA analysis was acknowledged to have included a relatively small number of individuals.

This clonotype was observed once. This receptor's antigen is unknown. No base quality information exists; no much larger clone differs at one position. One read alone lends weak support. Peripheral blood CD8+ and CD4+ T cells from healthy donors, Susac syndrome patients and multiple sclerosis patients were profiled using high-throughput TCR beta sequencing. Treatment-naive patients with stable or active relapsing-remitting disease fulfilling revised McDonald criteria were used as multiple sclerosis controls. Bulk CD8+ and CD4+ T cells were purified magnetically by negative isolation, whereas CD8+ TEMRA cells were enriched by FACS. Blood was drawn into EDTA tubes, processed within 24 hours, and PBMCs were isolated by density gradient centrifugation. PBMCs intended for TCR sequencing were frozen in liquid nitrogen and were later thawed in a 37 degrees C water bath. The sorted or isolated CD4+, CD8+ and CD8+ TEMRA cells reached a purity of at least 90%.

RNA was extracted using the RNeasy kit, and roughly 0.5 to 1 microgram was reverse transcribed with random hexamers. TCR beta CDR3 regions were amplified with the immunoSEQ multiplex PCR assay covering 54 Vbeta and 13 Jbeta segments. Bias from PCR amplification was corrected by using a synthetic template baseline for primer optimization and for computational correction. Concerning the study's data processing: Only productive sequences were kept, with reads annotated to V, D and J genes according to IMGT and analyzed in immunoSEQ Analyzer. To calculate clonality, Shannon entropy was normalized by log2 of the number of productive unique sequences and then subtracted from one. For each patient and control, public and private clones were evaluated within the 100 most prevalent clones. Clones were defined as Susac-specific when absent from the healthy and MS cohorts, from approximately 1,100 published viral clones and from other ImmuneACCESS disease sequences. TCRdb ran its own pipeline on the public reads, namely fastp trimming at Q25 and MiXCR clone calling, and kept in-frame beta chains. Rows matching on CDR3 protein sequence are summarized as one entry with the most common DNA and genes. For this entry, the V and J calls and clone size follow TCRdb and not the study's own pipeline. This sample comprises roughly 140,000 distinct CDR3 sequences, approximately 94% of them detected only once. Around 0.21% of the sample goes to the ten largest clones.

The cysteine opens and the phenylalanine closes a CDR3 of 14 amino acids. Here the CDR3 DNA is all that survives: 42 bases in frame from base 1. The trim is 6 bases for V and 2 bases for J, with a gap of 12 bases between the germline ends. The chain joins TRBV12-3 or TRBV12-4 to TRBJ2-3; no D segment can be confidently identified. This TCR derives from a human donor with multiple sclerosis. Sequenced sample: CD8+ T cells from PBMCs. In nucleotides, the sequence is TGTGCCAGCAGCCCGTCCCTACTCACAGATACGCAGTATTTT. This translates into CASSPSLLTDTQYF.